This T cell receptor beta chain comes out of a study of cytomegalovirus exposure and HLA in healthy donors. Study-wide results and limits: Several of the most significant clusters appeared, in a later analysis, to be linked to common viral pathogens. Researchers counted approximately 160 TCR beta chains as cytomegalovirus-associated. There were some V segments, including TRBV6-2 and TRBV6-3, excluded as indistinguishable.

PCR primers comprised 60 Vbeta and 13 Jbeta primers. Assay used: immunoSEQ multiplex PCR; TCRdb lists only in-frame clones, some missing. The sample consists of under 110,000 clones, roughly 80% of them appearing once. The V segment lost 5 bases and the J segment 2 bases; nucleotides outside the gene matches: 5. CDR3 length: 14 residues. The germline V gene encodes CDR1 SEHNR and CDR2 FQNEAQ (reference sequence). Note on this clone: Its matching antigen is unknown.

The receptor was derived from a man aged 35 to 55 in good health and CMV-seronegative. What was sequenced was PBMCs. The rearrangement uses TRBV7-9 and TRBJ2-5; 7 positions agree with TRBD1. The CDR3 DNA reads TGTGCCAGCAGCGACTACAGGGGTCAAGAGACCCAGTACTTC. Encoded protein: CASSDYRGQETQYF.